The subject of this entry is one T cell receptor (beta chain). These data originate in a study of T cell changes during pregnancy in multiple sclerosis. Libraries were prepared by immunoSEQ multiplex PCR; TCRdb keeps only in-frame clonotypes and omits some of them. The data contain tens of thousands of clones, 91% of them seen just once; the ten biggest clones take up roughly 0.91%. Deletions cut 0 bases from V and 7 bases from J, with 15 bases between. The length of the CDR3 is 16 residues. Germline CDR1 and CDR2: SNHLY and FYNNEI. The TCR originated in a female donor with multiple sclerosis, enrolled in a pregnancy study. The rearrangement uses TRBV2 and TRBJ1-4, with TRBD1 as a possible D gene (5 bases). The specimen comprised peripheral blood, sampled before pregnancy. CDR3 coding DNA: TGTGCCAGCAGTGAAGCGGGGCAGGGAAGAAGTGAAAAACTGTTTTTT. Protein sequence: CASSEAGQGRSEKLFF. The full variable domain, its missing parts supplied by reference TRBV2 and TRBJ1-4, is EPEVTQTPSHQVTQMGQEVILRCVPISNHLYFYWYRQILGQKVEFLVSFYNNEISEKSEIFDDQFSVERPDGSNFTLKIRSTKLEDSAMYFCASSEAGQGRSEKLFFGSGTQLSVL.